Listed here are 10 T cell receptor beta chains from one sample, sequenced in a study of blood T cell repertoires in COVID-19. Repertoires were generated with immunoSEQ multiplex PCR, while TCRdb's copy carries only in-frame clones and drops some. Of approximately 120,000 clones listed, 90% are singletons. Source material: peripheral blood. These receptors were obtained from a human donor in a cohort sampled during active COVID-19.

The V gene is TRBV20-1, the J gene TRBJ1-1; TRBD1 is a possible D gene (5 bases). CDR3 length equals 11 residues. V was shortened by 6 bases and J by 4 bases, with 9 bases between the two germline ends. Germline CDR1 reads DFQATT; CDR2 reads SNEGSKA (reference sequence). CDR3 in DNA: TGCAGTGCGGGGCAGCCCACTGAAGCTTTCTTT. Translated, it gives CSAGQPTEAFF.

The rearrangement links TRBV5-1 to TRBJ1-2, with D unclear. The V gene's germline CDR1 is SGHRS and CDR2 YFSETQ. CDR3 length equals 16 residues. V was shortened by 4 bases and J by 3 bases, with 19 bases between the two germline ends. The CDR3 region is CASSNAGSAGDYGYTF. CDR3 DNA sequence: TGCGCCAGCAGCAACGCGGGGTCGGCAGGTGACTATGGCTACACCTTC.

This clone was counted once. V usage is TRBV24-1 and J usage is TRBJ1-2, with D perhaps TRBD1 (6 bases). Between the trimmed V and J ends, which lost 2 bases and 0 bases, there was a span of 18 bases. Germline V gives CDR1 KGHDR, CDR2 SFDVKD. The CDR3 is made up of 18 amino acids. The CDR3 spells CATSDSDRPPSANYGYTF. CDR3 bases: TGTGCCACCAGTGATTCCGACAGGCCGCCCTCAGCTAACTATGGCTACACCTTC.

This rearrangement joins TRBV27 to TRBJ1-5; a weak D match, TRBD1 (6 bases). Germline values: CDR1 MNHEY, CDR2 SMNVEV (reference sequence). The CDR3 loop spans 14 amino acids. V lost 3 bases to trimming and J lost 7 bases, with 13 bases between them. CDR3 sequence (DNA): TGTGCCAGCAGTTTTGGCCAGGGGTGGCAGCCCCAGCATTTT. Amino acid sequence: CASSFGQGWQPQHF.

A single count supports this clone. The same CDR3 arises from other DNA sequences in this sample as well. This rearrangement joins TRBV12-3 or TRBV12-4 to TRBJ2-5; D is uncertain. The CDR3 consists of 11 residues. Trimming shortened V by 2 bases and J by 4 bases, and 2 bases separated the two germline ends. The DNA for the CDR3 is TGTGCCAGCAGTTTACGAGAGACCCAGTACTTC. This translates into CASSLRETQYF.

The rearrangement joins TRBV5-1 to TRBJ2-3; D ambiguous. The CDR3 totals 15 residues. Germline V gives CDR1 SGHRS, CDR2 YFSETQ. The ends were cut back, 5 bases at V and 6 bases at J, with 19 bases in the middle. The CDR3 DNA follows: TGCGCCAGCAGTCGTGTAAGTTCTCCTACGGATACGCAGTATTTT. Translating gives CASSRVSSPTDTQYF.

V usage is TRBV11-3 and J usage is TRBJ2-3; possible D gene TRBD2, 5 bases. The CDR3 covers 15 residues. V was trimmed by 5 bases and J by 1 base, leaving 13 bases between them. The germline CDR1 and CDR2 sequences are SGHNT and YENEEA. CDR3 loop: CASSQEWGGTDTQYF. The CDR3 coding sequence is TGTGCCAGCAGCCAAGAATGGGGAGGCACAGATACGCAGTATTTT.

The rearrangement links TRBV21-1 to TRBJ1-2; the table names TRBD1, a call not compared with the DNA. TRBV21-1 is a listed pseudogene. The CDR3 is 17 residues long. The CDR3 bases are TGTGCCAGCAGCAAGTTTCGGACAGGGCCTCTTTTATATGGCTACACCTTC. Translation gives CASSKFRTGPLLYGYTF.

The chain has TRBV15 and TRBJ1-1; no clear D. The V and J ends lost 4 bases and 1 base respectively, with 7 bases between them. CDR3 length: 13 residues. The germline CDR1 and CDR2 sequences are LNHNV and YYDKDF (reference sequence). The CDR3: CATSIAANTEAFF. The CDR3 coding sequence is TGTGCCACCAGCATAGCGGCGAACACTGAAGCTTTCTTT.

This rearrangement joins TRBV7-9 to TRBJ2-7; TRBD1 agrees at 8 bases. Germline CDR1 and CDR2: SEHNR and FQNEAQ (reference sequence). The J segment lost 0 bases and the V segment lost 2 bases, leaving 9 bases of the junction unmatched. This CDR3 has 17 residues. CDR3 in amino acids: CASSLTDREPVSYEQYF. In DNA form, the CDR3 reads TGTGCCAGCAGCTTAACGGACAGGGAGCCTGTCTCCTACGAGCAGTACTTC.